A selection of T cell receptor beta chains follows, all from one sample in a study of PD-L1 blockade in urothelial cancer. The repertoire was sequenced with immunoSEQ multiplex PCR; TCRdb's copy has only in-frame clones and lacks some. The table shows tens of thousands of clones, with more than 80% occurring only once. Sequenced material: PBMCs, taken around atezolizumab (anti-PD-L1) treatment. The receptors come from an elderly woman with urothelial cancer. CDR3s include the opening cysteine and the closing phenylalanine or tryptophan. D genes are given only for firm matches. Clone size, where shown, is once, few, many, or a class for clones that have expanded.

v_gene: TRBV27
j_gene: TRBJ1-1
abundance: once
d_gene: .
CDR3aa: CASSSTVIRTEAFF
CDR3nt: TGTGCCAGCAGTTCTACCGTAATCCGCACTGAAGCTTTCTTT

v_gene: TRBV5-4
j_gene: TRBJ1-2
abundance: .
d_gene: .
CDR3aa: CASSLGGSTYGYTF
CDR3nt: TGTGCCAGCAGCTTGGGGGGCAGCACCTATGGCTACACCTTC

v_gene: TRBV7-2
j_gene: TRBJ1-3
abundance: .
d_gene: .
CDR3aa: CASSPGSGNTIYF
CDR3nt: TGTGCCAGCAGCCCGGGTTCTGGAAACACCATATATTTT

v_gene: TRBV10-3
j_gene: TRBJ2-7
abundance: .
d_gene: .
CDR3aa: CAISDKAGSYEQYF
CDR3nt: TGTGCCATCAGTGATAAGGCAGGCTCCTACGAGCAGTACTTC

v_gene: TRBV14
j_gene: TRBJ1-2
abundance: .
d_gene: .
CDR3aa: CASSQDQGRYYGYTF
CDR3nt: TGTGCCAGCAGCCAAGATCAGGGCAGATACTATGGCTACACCTTC

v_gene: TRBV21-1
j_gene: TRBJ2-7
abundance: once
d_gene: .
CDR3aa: CASSKPGLSSYEQYF
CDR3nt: TGTGCCAGCAGCAAGCCGGGACTCAGCTCCTACGAGCAGTACTTC

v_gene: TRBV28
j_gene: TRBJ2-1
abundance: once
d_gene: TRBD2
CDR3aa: CASTPTSGRLYEQFF
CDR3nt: TGTGCCAGCACTCCGACTAGCGGGAGGCTGTATGAGCAGTTCTTC

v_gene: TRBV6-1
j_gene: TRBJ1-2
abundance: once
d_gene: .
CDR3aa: CASSEGPGEDGYTF
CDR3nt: TGTGCCAGCAGTGAAGGTCCGGGGGAGGATGGCTACACCTTC

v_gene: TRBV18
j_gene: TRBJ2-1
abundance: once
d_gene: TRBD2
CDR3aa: CASSHGLAGEFLFLPNEQFF
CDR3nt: TGTGCCAGCTCACACGGACTAGCGGGAGAATTTTTGTTCTTACCCAATGAGCAGTTCTTC

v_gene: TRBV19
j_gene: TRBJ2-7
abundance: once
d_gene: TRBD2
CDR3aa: CASSMPSGGSYEQYF
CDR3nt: TGTGCCAGTAGTATGCCCAGCGGGGGATCCTACGAGCAGTACTTC

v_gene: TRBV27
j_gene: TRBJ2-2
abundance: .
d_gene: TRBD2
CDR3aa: CASRWTSGSLSTGELFF
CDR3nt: TGTGCCAGCAGGTGGACTAGCGGGAGTTTAAGTACCGGGGAGCTGTTTTTT